Listed here is a single TCR beta chain. Its antigen is unidentified. CDR3 length equals 14 residues. The germline gives CDR1 MDHEN, CDR2 SYDVKM. V shed 2 bases and J shed 3 bases, with 10 bases lying between them. The data stem from a study of T cell responses to AZD1222 COVID-19 vaccine. Study-wide findings and caveats: Nearly half of unique spike-specific TCRs reportedly avoided B.1.351 and B.1.1.7 mutated regions.

Using immunoSEQ multiplex PCR, the repertoire was profiled, and TCRdb retains in-frame clones only, with some absent. The repertoire holds 83,000 or so clones, more than 75% seen once, with 4.7% in the top ten. Sequenced material: peripheral blood, taken on day 0 of MenACWY control vaccination. This receptor was taken from an adult in good health. J is TRBJ1-2 and V is TRBV28, with TRBD1 as a possible D gene (5 bases). The CDR3 loop is CASSLQGIDYGYTF. The CDR3 region has the DNA TGTGCCAGCAGTTTACAGGGCATAGACTATGGCTACACCTTC.